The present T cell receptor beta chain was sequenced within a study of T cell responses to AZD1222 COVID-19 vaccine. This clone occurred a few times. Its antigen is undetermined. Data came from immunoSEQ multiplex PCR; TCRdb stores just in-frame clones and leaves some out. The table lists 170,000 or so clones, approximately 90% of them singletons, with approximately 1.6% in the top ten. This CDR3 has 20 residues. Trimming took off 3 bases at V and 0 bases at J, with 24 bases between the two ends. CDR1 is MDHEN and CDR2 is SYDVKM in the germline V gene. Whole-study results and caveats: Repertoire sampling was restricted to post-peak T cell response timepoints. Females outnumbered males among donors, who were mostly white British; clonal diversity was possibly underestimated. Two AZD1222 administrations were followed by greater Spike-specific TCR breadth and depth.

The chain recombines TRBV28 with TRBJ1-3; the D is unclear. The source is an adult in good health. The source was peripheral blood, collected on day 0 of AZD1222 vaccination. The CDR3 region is CASSFWWETEGPSSGNTIYF. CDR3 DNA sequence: TGTGCCAGCAGTTTTTGGTGGGAAACGGAGGGCCCAAGCTCTGGAAACACCATATATTTT.